The 15 T cell receptor beta chains below all came from one sample that was sequenced in a study of blood T cell repertoires in COVID-19 (dated by TCRdb to the early 2020s). The protocol used for the library was the immunoSEQ multiplex PCR assay. TCRdb mirrors the immuneACCESS table, restricted to in-frame sequences. Some clones are absent from its copies; in checked studies, under half trace to an unresolved V gene, and the reason for the others is unknown. Present in this sample are roughly 300,000 clones, about 90% of which were seen just once. Of the sample, 5.3% falls within the top ten clones. Source material: PBMCs or T cells enriched from blood (not recorded which). These receptor sequences come from a woman aged 25-40 years who had recovered from COVID-19.

A remark on this clone: At one end the junction does not follow the germline gene, possibly because of a read error. The gene calls are TRBV5-1 and TRBJ1-1, with 7 nucleotides matching TRBD1. Germline V lookup: CDR1 SGHRS, CDR2 YFSETQ. The CDR3 length is 13 residues. CDR3 region: CASSLEVLTGVIF. The CDR3, as DNA: TGCGCCAGCAGCTTGGAAGTCTTAACAGGGGTCATCTTT.

The chain joins TRBV5-1 to TRBJ2-2; 11 bases match TRBD1. J lost 7 bases, V lost 2 bases, and 7 bases had no gene match. Germline values: CDR1 SGHRS, CDR2 YFSETQ. CDR3 length equals 16 residues. Here the CDR3 reads CASSFGQGAFDGELFF. CDR3 sequence (DNA): TGCGCCAGCAGCTTCGGACAGGGGGCCTTCGACGGGGAGCTGTTTTTT.

The chain carries TRBV6-5 and TRBJ2-7, with a possible D match to TRBD1 (6 bases). CDR1 is MNHEY, CDR2 SVGAGI, per germline. The CDR3 runs 15 residues. The germline V and J ends were trimmed by 5 bases and 3 bases, with 17 bases remaining between them. The CDR3 DNA sequence: TGTGCCAGCAGTACCTACCGGGACACCTACTACGAGCAGTACTTC. Translation gives CASSTYRDTYYEQYF.

The CDR3 is CASLGQGTDTQYF. The DNA of the CDR3 is TGTGCCAGCCTGGGACAGGGCACAGATACGCAGTATTTT. The rearrangement links TRBV28 to TRBJ2-3; 8 bases line up with TRBD1. V dropped 8 bases and J dropped 1; count of bases not matched to a gene: 2. The CDR3 runs 13 residues. The germline V gene has CDR1 MDHEN and CDR2 SYDVKM.

The chain recombines TRBV5-4 with TRBJ1-6; 8 nucleotides align to TRBD1. The CDR3 consists of 17 residues. From germline, CDR1 is SGHNT and CDR2 YYREEE (reference sequence). The J segment lost 10 bases and the V segment lost 0 bases, leaving 12 bases of the junction unmatched. CDR3 in DNA: TGTGCCAGCAGCTTGGGCAGCCGACAGGGGAATTACTCACCCCTCCACTTT. This translates into CASSLGSRQGNYSPLHF.

The chain joins TRBV5-6 to TRBJ2-7; TRBD1 matches at 8 bases. V lost 3 bases to trimming and J lost 1 base; unmatched junction nucleotides: 6. The CDR3 loop spans 15 amino acids. Germline CDR1 is SGHDT and CDR2 is YYEEEE. The CDR3 reads CASSWWDRRSYEQYF. For the CDR3, the DNA is TGTGCCAGCAGCTGGTGGGACAGGAGATCCTACGAGCAGTACTTC.

This clone showed up just once. This sequence joins TRBV7-2 and TRBJ1-6; 8 bases agree with TRBD1. J was trimmed by 9 bases and V by 0 bases; bases with no gene match: 4. The CDR3 loop spans 15 amino acids. Germline values: CDR1 SGHTA, CDR2 FQGNSA. As DNA, the CDR3 is TGTGCCAGCAGCTTAGCCGTAACAGGGGGTTCACCCCTCCACTTT. It is translated as CASSLAVTGGSPLHF. Together with reference TRBV7-2 and TRBJ1-6, the CDR3 gives the full variable domain: GAGVSQSPSNKVTEKGKDVELRCDPISGHTALYWYRQSLGQGLEFLIYFQGNSAPDKSGLPSDRFSAERTGGSVSTLTIQRTQQEDSAVYLCASSLAVTGGSPLHFGNGTRLTVT.

This sequence joins TRBV19 and TRBJ2-2; 9 bases are a match to TRBD1. CDR3 size: 15 residues. Germline V gene data show CDR1 as LNHDA and CDR2 as SQIVND (reference sequence). V was clipped by 5 bases and J by 5 bases; unmatched bases: 6. The CDR3 DNA reads as TGTGCCAGTAGTTCCGGGACAGGGATGACCGGGGAGCTGTTTTTT. Protein: CASSSGTGMTGELFF. The entire variable domain, with the rest obtained from reference TRBV19 and TRBJ2-2, is as follows: DGGITQSPKYLFRKEGQNVTLSCEQNLNHDAMYWYRQDPGQGLRLIYYSQIVNDFQKGDIAEGYSVSREKKESFPLTVTSAQKNPTAFYLCASSSGTGMTGELFFGEGSRLTVL.

The V gene is TRBV7-8, the J gene TRBJ1-5; 8 bases are a match to TRBD1. Germline CDR1 is SGHVS and CDR2 is FQNEAQ. This CDR3 is built from 16 residues. V gave up 5 bases and J gave up 4 bases; unmatched junction bases: 10. CDR3 in DNA: TGTGCCAGCAGCCCAGGACAGGGTAGGGCTAATCAGCCCCAGCATTTT. Translating it yields CASSPGQGRANQPQHF.

In DNA, the CDR3 is TGTGCCAGCAGTTACTCGGGCCGGACTGAAGCTTTCTTT. It yields the protein CASSYSGRTEAFF. The chain has TRBV6-5 and TRBJ1-1, with D unclear. Germline CDR1 and CDR2: MNHEY and SVGAGI. V dropped 0 bases and J dropped 5 bases, with 7 bases sitting between them. The length of the CDR3 is 13 residues.

V is TRBV7-9 and J is TRBJ2-3; 7 bases agree with TRBD2. Germline CDR1 reads SEHNR; CDR2 reads FQNEAQ (reference sequence). V lost 2 bases and J lost 4; bases outside the gene matches: 9. There are 16 residues in the CDR3. CDR3 amino acids: CASSLNSGSVADTQYF. The CDR3 coding sequence is TGTGCCAGCAGCTTAAATAGCGGGTCAGTGGCAGATACGCAGTATTTT.

V is TRBV2 and J is TRBJ1-6; no reliable D call. Germline V gives CDR1 SNHLY, CDR2 FYNNEI. Trimming left V 4 bases short and J 8 bases short, with 12 bases between. CDR3 length: 14 residues. CDR3 amino acids: CASSGEAGDSPLHF. DNA for the CDR3: TGTGCCAGCAGTGGGGAGGCAGGAGATTCACCCCTCCACTTT. The full variable domain, completed using reference TRBV2 and TRBJ1-6, is EPEVTQTPSHQVTQMGQEVILRCVPISNHLYFYWYRQILGQKVEFLVSFYNNEISEKSEIFDDQFSVERPDGSNFTLKIRSTKLEDSAMYFCASSGEAGDSPLHFGNGTRLTVT.

The chain uses TRBV27 and TRBJ1-5, with D tentatively TRBD1 (5 bases). This CDR3 comprises 16 residues. The V gene's germline CDR1 is MNHEY and CDR2 SMNVEV (reference sequence). V lost 0 bases and J lost 3, with 12 bases in between. CDR3 nucleotide sequence: TGTGCCAGCAGTTTATCAGGCCAGGGCTACAATCAGCCCCAGCATTTT. It encodes CASSLSGQGYNQPQHF.

J is TRBJ2-7 and V is TRBV7-2, with D maybe TRBD1 (7 bases). This CDR3 spans 15 amino acids. Deletions cut 4 bases from V and 6 bases from J, with 19 bases between. Germline V gives CDR1 SGHTA, CDR2 FQGNSA. CDR3 in amino acids: CASSSDSRGASEQYF. CDR3 nucleotide sequence: TGTGCCAGCAGCTCCGATTCCAGGGGGGCGTCCGAGCAGTACTTC.

V usage is TRBV9 and J usage is TRBJ1-2; D gene ambiguous. Per germline, CDR1 SGDLS and CDR2 YYNGEE. V lost 4 bases and J lost 1, with 11 bases in between. The CDR3 spans 14 residues. The CDR3 DNA reads TGTGCCAGCAGCCCCCGGGGAGATAACTATGGCTACACCTTC. Encoded protein: CASSPRGDNYGYTF.